This TCR beta chain was identified during a study of beta chain features in type 1 diabetes. Looking at the study overall: In all, 107,917,701 sorted cells from all samples were analyzed.

This clone was counted only a few times. Its target is unknown. Each population that was sorted was more than 95% pure. Notes on the study in general: When cDNA is sequenced, cells with high TCR expression could be over-represented. Type 1 diabetes patients showed fewer insertions and more deletions at VDJ junctions. TCRB CDR3s from Type 1 diabetes patients were moderately but significantly shorter in all four CD4+ subsets.

The CDR3 totals 14 residues. The V end was cut by 4 bases, the J end by 1 base, with 10 bases between. Germline CDR1 is SGHRS and CDR2 is YFSETQ. Expressed TCRB transcripts got sequenced, as all isolated RNA was reverse transcribed. Assay: immunoSEQ multiplex PCR; the TCRdb copy retains only in-frame clones and omits some. The sample consists of about 240,000 clones, approximately 14% of them appearing once. The rearrangement uses TRBV5-1 and TRBJ2-3; D ambiguous. The source is a man aged 25-45 years with type 1 diabetes. Sequencing was performed on naive CD4+ T cells from blood. CDR3 in DNA: TGCGCCAGCAGCAGTTTTCAGGGCACAGATACGCAGTATTTT. This encodes CASSSFQGTDTQYF.